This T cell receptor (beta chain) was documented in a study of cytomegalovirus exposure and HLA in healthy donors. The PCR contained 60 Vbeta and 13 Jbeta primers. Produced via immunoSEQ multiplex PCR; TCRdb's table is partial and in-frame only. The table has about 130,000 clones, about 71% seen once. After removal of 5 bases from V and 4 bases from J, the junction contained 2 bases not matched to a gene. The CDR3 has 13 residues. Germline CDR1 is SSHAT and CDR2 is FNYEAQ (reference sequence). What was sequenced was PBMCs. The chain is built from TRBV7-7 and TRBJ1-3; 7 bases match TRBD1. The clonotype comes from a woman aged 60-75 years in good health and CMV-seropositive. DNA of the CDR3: TGTGCCAGCAGCCCGGGACAGGGAAACACCATATATTTT. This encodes CASSPGQGNTIYF.